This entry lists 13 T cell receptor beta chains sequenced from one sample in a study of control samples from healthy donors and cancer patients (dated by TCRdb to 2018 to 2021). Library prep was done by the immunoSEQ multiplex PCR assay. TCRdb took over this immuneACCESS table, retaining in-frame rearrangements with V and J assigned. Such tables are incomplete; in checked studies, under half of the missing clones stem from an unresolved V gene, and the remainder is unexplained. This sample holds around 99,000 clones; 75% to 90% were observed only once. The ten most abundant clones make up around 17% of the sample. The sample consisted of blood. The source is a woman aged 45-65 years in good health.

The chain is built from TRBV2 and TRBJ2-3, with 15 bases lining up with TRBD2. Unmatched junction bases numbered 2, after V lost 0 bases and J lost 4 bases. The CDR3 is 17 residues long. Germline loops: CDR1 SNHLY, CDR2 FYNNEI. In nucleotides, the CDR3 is TGTGCCAGCAGTGAAGCGGGACTAGCGGGAGGTGCAGATACGCAGTATTTT. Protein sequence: CASSEAGLAGGADTQYF.

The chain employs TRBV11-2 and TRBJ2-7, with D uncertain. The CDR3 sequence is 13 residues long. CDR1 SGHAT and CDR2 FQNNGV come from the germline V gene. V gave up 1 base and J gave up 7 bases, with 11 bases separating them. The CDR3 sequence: CASSLGAGEEQYF. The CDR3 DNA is TGTGCCAGCAGCTTAGGGGCCGGAGAGGAGCAGTACTTC.

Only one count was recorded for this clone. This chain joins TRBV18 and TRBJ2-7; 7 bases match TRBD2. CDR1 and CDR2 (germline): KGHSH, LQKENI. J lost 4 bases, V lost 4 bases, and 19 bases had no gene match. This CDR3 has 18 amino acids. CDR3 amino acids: CASSHSPGGSPPNYEQYV. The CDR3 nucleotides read TGTGCCAGCTCACATTCCCCTGGCGGGAGCCCCCCAAATTACGAGCAGTACGTC.

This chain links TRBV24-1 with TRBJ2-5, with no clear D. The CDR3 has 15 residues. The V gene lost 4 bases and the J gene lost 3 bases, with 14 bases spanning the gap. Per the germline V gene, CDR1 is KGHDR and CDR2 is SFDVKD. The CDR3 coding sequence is TGTGCCACCAGTGACAAGGTTTTTGAGAAAGAGACCCAGTACTTC. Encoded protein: CATSDKVFEKETQYF.

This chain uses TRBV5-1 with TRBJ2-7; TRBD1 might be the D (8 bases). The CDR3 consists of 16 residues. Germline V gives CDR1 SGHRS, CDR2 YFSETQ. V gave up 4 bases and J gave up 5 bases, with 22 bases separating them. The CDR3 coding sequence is TGCGCCAGCAGCCACGGACAGGGAGGGAAATACGACGAGCAGTACTTC. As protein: CASSHGQGGKYDEQYF.

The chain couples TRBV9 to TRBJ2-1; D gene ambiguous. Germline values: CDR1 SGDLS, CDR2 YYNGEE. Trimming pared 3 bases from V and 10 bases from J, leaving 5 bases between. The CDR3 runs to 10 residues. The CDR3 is CASSGREQFF. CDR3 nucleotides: TGTGCCAGCAGCGGGCGAGAGCAGTTCTTC.

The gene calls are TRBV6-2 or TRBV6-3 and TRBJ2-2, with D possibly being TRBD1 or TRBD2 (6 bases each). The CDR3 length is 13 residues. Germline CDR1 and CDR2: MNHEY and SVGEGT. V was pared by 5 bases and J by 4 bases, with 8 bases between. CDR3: CASSGGPTGELFF. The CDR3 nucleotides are TGTGCCAGCAGTGGGGGGCCCACCGGGGAGCTGTTTTTT.

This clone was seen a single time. Written as DNA, the CDR3 is TGCAGCGTTGTCAAGGCCTCGAGGTTCTTC. It specifies CSVVKASRFF. V is TRBV29-1 and J is TRBJ2-1; no reliable D call. This CDR3 region has 10 residues. In germline, CDR1 is SQVTM, CDR2 ANQGSEA. Trimming left V 4 bases short and J 15 bases short, with 13 bases between.

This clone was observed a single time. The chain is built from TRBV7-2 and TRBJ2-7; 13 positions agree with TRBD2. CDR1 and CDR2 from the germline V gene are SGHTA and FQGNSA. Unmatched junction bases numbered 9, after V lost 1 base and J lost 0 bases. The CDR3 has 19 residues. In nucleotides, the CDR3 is TGTGCCAGCAGCTTAGGGCCATTATGGACTAGCGGGAGCTCCTACGAGCAGTACGTC. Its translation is CASSLGPLWTSGSSYEQYV.

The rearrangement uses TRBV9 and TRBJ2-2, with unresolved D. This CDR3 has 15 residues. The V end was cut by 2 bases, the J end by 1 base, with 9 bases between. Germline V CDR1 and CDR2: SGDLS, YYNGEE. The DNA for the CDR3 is TGTGCCAGCAGCGTCCAGCAAATGAACACCGGGGAGCTGTTTTTT. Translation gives CASSVQQMNTGELFF.

The CDR3 DNA reads as TGTGCCTCTCGTGAGCCTAGCGGGAGAGCAGAGACCCAGTACTTC. Amino acids: CASREPSGRAETQYF. This chain uses TRBV10-3 with TRBJ2-5; TRBD2 matches 10 bases. The V gene end was trimmed by 11 bases and the J gene end by 4 bases; junction bases not matched to a gene: 13. Germline V gene sequence: CDR1 ENHRY, CDR2 SYGVKD. The CDR3 is made up of 15 amino acids.

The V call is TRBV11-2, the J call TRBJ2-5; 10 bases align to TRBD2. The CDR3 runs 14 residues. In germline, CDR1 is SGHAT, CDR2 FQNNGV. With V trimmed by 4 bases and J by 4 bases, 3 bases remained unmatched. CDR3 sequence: CASSSSGGVETQYF. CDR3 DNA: TGTGCCAGCAGCTCTAGCGGGGGTGTAGAGACCCAGTACTTC.

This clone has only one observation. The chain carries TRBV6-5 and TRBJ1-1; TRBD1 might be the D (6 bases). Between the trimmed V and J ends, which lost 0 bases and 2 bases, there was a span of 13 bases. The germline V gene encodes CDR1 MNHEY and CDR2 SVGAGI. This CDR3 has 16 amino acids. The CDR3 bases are TGTGCCAGCAGTTACTCCTTCACAGGGTTTAACACTGAAGCTTTCTTT. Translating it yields CASSYSFTGFNTEAFF.